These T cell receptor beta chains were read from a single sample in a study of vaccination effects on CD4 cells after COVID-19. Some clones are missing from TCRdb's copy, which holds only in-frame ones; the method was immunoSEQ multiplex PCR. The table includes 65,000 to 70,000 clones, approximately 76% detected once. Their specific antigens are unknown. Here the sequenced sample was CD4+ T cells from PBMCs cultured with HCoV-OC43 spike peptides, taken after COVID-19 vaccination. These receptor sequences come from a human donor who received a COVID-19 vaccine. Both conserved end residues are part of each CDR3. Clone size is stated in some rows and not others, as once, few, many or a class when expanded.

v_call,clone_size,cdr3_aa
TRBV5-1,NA,CASSPLAGGNNEQFF
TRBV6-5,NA,CASSQDRGRNQPQHF
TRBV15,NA,CATSTGTGGKADTQYF
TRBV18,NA,CASSNQPQHF
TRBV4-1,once,CASSQGSHPADTQYF
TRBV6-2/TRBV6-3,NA,CASSYSTTFLSISGNTIYF
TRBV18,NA,CASSPPGAVGYTF
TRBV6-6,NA,CASSYGGSYNSPLHF
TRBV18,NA,CASSGLLAASTDTQYF
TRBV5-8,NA,CASSLYGDANTGELFF
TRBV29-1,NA,CSVEEGLAGSYNEQFF
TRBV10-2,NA,CASRVDTRAQYF
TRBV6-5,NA,CASSYSPSNNEQFF
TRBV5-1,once,CASSLGSGTEAFF
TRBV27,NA,CASGQDRNYGYTF
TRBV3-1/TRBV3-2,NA,CASSQDPNGVTDTQYF
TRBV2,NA,CASSEAWEQFF
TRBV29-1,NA,CSVERQTTDTQYF
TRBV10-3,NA,CAISEQGRDTQYF
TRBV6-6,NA,CASSTRTGNTGELFF
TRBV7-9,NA,CASSTQLTGYTF
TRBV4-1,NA,CASSQDPGVADTQYF
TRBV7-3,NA,CASSPQKNRGNEQFF
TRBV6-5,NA,CASSLDRGAQETQYF
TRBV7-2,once,CASSSTDRVYTF
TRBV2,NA,CASSGQGGYQPQHF
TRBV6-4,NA,CASSVEGRRGYTF
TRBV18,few,CASSPVGTTSTDTQYF
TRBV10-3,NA,CAISGETSYQETQYF
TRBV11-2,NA,CASSLSRDQPQHF
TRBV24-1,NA,CATSDPTGDNEKLFF
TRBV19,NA,CASSIGTGMTDTQYF
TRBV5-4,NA,CASSLAGANTEAFF
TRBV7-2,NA,CASRYFGTGGETQYF
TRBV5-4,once,CASSLRTGYRELFF
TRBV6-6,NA,CASSKTGDNQPQHF
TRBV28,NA,CATGVVTANTGELFF
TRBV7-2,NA,CASSLVEDSRTEAFF
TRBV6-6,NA,CASSYIQGALRALHF
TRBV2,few,CASSAQVNTEAFF
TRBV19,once,CASSRGLAGGQETQYF
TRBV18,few,CASSLGQGANNEQFF
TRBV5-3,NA,CARKGYQPQHF
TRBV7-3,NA,CASSVGAGQGSPLHF
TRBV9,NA,CASSVDTGAETQYF